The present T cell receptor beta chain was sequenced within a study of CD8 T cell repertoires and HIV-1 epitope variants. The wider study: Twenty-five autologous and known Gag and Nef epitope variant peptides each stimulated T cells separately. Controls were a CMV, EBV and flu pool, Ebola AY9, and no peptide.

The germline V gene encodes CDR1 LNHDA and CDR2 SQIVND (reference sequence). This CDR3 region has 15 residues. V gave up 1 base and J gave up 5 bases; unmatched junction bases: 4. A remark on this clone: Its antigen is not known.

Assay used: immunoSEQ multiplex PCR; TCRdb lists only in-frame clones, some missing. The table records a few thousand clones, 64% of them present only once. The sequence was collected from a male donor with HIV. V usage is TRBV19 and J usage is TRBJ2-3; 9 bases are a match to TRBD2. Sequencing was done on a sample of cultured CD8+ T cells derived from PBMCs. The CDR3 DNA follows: TGTGCCAGTAGTATAGTAGCGGGAGCAGTAGATACGCAGTATTTT. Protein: CASSIVAGAVDTQYF.